The next 25 T cell receptor beta chains were all read from a single sample in a study of response to subunit inactivated influenza vaccine. TCRdb ran MiXCR on the RT-PCR reads and lists one entry per CDR3 protein. This sample has about 700,000 distinct CDR3 sequences; approximately 15% occur once, and the top ten carry approximately 7.6%. The source was PBMCs from blood, collected less than 15 days before vaccination. These receptors were collected from a man between 50 and 59 years old who received an inactivated influenza vaccine.

This clonotype came up a few times. The chain links TRBV6-5 to TRBJ2-7, with D possibly TRBD1 on 5 matching bases. V lost 0 bases to trimming and J lost 2 bases, with 11 bases between them. This CDR3 has 15 residues. Germline loops: CDR1 MNHEY, CDR2 SVGAGI. CDR3 in amino acids: CASSYSRDRPYEQYF. DNA of the CDR3: TGTGCCAGCAGTTACTCGAGAGACAGACCCTACGAGCAGTACTTC.

This clonotype was observed many times. The junction differs from germline at one of its ends, possibly a read error. J is TRBJ2-7 and V is TRBV5-1, with TRBD1 identical over 7 bases. Germline V lookup: CDR1 SGHRS, CDR2 YFSETQ. The CDR3 runs 13 residues. Here the CDR3 DNA reads TGTGCCAGCAGTTGGGACAGCTCCTACGAGCAGTACTTC. Translation: CASSWDSSYEQYF.

This clonotype was found a few times. The CDR3 is CSAQGLAGHEQYF. In DNA, the CDR3 is TGCAGTGCCCAAGGACTAGCGGGTCACGAGCAGTACTTC. The chain links TRBV20-1 to TRBJ2-7; 11 bases are shared with TRBD2. Germline trimming cut 6 bases from V and 5 bases from J; bases unmatched to any gene: 6. Germline V gene lookup returns CDR1 DFQATT and CDR2 SNEGSKA (reference sequence). The CDR3 is 13 amino acids.

This clonotype appeared a few times. This chain uses TRBV5-1 with TRBJ2-4; 7 bases map to TRBD1. The V and J ends lost 4 bases and 8 bases, in that order; junction bases with no gene match: 6. Germline V gene lookup returns CDR1 SGHRS and CDR2 YFSETQ. CDR3 length: 13 residues. In DNA form, the CDR3 reads TGCGCCAGCAGCCCCGGGGACAGCGACATTCAGTACTTC. Protein product: CASSPGDSDIQYF. The variable domain in full, completed from reference TRBV5-1 and TRBJ2-4, reads KAGVTQTPRYLIKTRGQQVTLSCSPISGHRSVSWYQQTPGQGLQFLFEYFSETQRNKGNFPGRFSGRQFSNSRSEMNVSTLELGDSALYLCASSPGDSDIQYFGAGTRLSVL.

The chain combines TRBV12-5 with TRBJ2-3; D is uncertain. The CDR3 runs 13 residues. The germline gives CDR1 LGHNT, CDR2 FRNRAP. V was shortened by 6 bases and J by 7 bases, with 14 bases between the two germline ends. CDR3 nucleotide sequence: TGTGCTAGTGGCCGCCTGTCGTGGTATACGCAGTATTTT. This encodes CASGRLSWYTQYF.

This clonotype was recorded many times. The chain couples TRBV20-1 to TRBJ2-2, with D perhaps matching TRBD2 (6 bases). The CDR3 runs 16 residues. Per the germline V gene, CDR1 is DFQATT and CDR2 is SNEGSKA (reference sequence). V lost 0 bases to trimming and J lost 1 base, with 12 bases between them. The CDR3 region has the DNA TGCAGTGCTAGAGAGCCCTCCGGGGGGAACACCGGGGAGCTGTTTTTT. This encodes CSAREPSGGNTGELFF.

The table lists this clonotype with many counts. The gene calls are TRBV15 and TRBJ2-5; D unclear. The CDR3 length is 13 residues. In germline, CDR1 is LNHNV, CDR2 YYDKDF (reference sequence). V lost 0 bases to trimming and J lost 0 bases, with 2 bases between them. The CDR3 region is CATSREYQETQYF. The CDR3 region has the DNA TGTGCCACCAGCAGAGAGTACCAAGAGACCCAGTACTTC.

This clonotype was counted between two and nine times. V and J are TRBV10-3 and TRBJ2-3, with 8 bases matching TRBD2. The trim removed 6 bases at V and 3 bases at J, leaving 2 bases unmatched. CDR3 length equals 13 residues. Germline V gives CDR1 ENHRY, CDR2 SYGVKD. CDR3: CAIRASGTDTQYF. In DNA, the CDR3 is TGTGCCATCAGGGCTAGCGGGACAGATACGCAGTATTTT.

The chain combines TRBV7-2 with TRBJ1-5; D gene uncertain. There are 12 residues in the CDR3. CDR1 is SGHTA, CDR2 FQGNSA, per germline. Trimming pared 3 bases from V and 10 bases from J, leaving 10 bases between. The CDR3 protein is CASSFEVGPQHF. In DNA form, the CDR3 reads TGTGCCAGCAGCTTCGAGGTTGGTCCCCAGCATTTT.

CDR3 in amino acids: CASSQYRVETQYF. Here the CDR3 DNA reads TGTGCCAGCAGCCAGTACAGGGTCGAGACCCAGTACTTC. V usage is TRBV7-2 and J usage is TRBJ2-5, with a weak D call TRBD1 (6 bases). Deletions cut 5 bases from V and 5 bases from J, with 12 bases between. This CDR3 contains 13 residues. From germline, CDR1 is SGHTA and CDR2 FQGNSA.

The chain joins TRBV7-3 to TRBJ2-3; 8 nucleotides match TRBD2. The germline V gene has CDR1 SGHTA and CDR2 FQGTGA. V shed 4 bases, J shed 6 bases, and the junction held 9 bases outside the gene matches. This CDR3 has 15 amino acids. The CDR3 region has the DNA TGTGCCAGCAGCTCCACCGGGACTAGGGGGGATACGCAGTATTTT. Amino acids: CASSSTGTRGDTQYF.

This clonotype was observed a few times. J is TRBJ2-5 and V is TRBV28, with D uncertain. Trimming left V 10 bases short and J 6 bases short, with 6 bases between. The CDR3 totals 9 residues. Germline CDR1 reads MDHEN; CDR2 reads SYDVKM. The CDR3 DNA follows: TGTGCCACCTACCAGACCCAGTACTTC. Protein: CATYQTQYF.

This chain uses TRBV12-3 or TRBV12-4 with TRBJ2-3; 9 bases are shared with TRBD2. V was clipped by 0 bases and J by 2 bases; unmatched bases: 3. This CDR3 is built from 16 residues. Here the CDR3 DNA reads TGTGCCAGCAGTTTAGCTGGCGGGGGGGCCACAGATACGCAGTATTTT. It encodes CASSLAGGGATDTQYF.

The chain uses TRBV20-1 and TRBJ1-6; weak D call: TRBD1 (5 bases). Per the germline V gene, CDR1 is DFQATT and CDR2 is SNEGSKA (reference sequence). Trimming cost V 4 bases and J 4 bases, with 14 bases left between them. The CDR3 contains 15 residues. CDR3 protein: CSAMGPNQYNSPLHF. The CDR3 nucleotides are TGCAGTGCTATGGGACCAAACCAATATAATTCACCCCTCCACTTT.

This clonotype was observed many times. The V and J genes are TRBV4-3 and TRBJ1-2, with 11 bases aligning to TRBD1. The junction had 6 bases not matched to a gene; V was cut back by 2 bases and J by 7 bases. CDR1 is LGHNA, CDR2 YSLEER, per germline. CDR3 size: 15 residues. The CDR3 sequence is CASSQPGQGALGYTF. The CDR3 nucleotides read TGCGCCAGCAGCCAACCTGGACAGGGGGCGCTTGGCTACACCTTC.

The V gene is TRBV7-8, the J gene TRBJ2-5; D may be TRBD2 (6 bases). CDR1 and CDR2 from the germline V gene are SGHVS and FQNEAQ. The V end lost 5 bases, the J end lost 7 bases, and 17 bases lay between the germline ends. CDR3 size: 14 residues. The CDR3 loop is CASSRGTAFGTQYF. The DNA of the CDR3 is TGTGCCAGCAGCCGCGGGACCGCCTTTGGGACCCAGTACTTC.

This clonotype was counted a few times. The chain employs TRBV28 and TRBJ1-5, with D uncertain. The germline V gene has CDR1 MDHEN and CDR2 SYDVKM. V was trimmed by 2 bases and J by 6 bases, leaving 5 bases between them. This CDR3 comprises 12 residues. The CDR3 DNA reads as TGTGCCAGCAGTTTAAATCCTCAGCCCCAGCATTTT. Protein: CASSLNPQPQHF.

This clonotype was detected a few times. This chain joins TRBV11-2 and TRBJ2-1; TRBD2 matches 8 bases. The ends lost 5 bases at V and 4 bases at J; junction bases unmatched: 7. The germline V gene has CDR1 SGHAT and CDR2 FQNNGV. The CDR3 contains 15 residues. CDR3 residues: CASSPGAGGYNEQFF. CDR3 coding DNA: TGTGCCAGCAGCCCAGGGGCGGGAGGTTACAATGAGCAGTTCTTC.

This clonotype showed up just once. The chain couples TRBV20-1 to TRBJ1-1; 7 bases are a match to TRBD1. The length of the CDR3 is 14 residues. Germline CDR1 reads DFQATT; CDR2 reads SNEGSKA (reference sequence). After removal of 2 bases from V and 2 bases from J, the junction contained 5 bases not matched to a gene. CDR3 in DNA: TGCAGTGCTAGAAGAGGACAGGCTAACACTGAAGCTTTCTTT. It is translated as CSARRGQANTEAFF.

This clonotype came up a few times. The chain employs TRBV12-3 or TRBV12-4 and TRBJ1-5; 9 nucleotides agree with TRBD1. The V segment lost 6 bases and the J segment 10 bases; nucleotides outside the gene matches: 7. CDR3 size: 13 residues. The DNA for the CDR3 is TGTGCCAGCAGGGGGACAGGGAGAGAACCCCAGCATTTT. Protein: CASRGTGREPQHF.

In this sample, this clonotype turned up a few times. This chain uses TRBV7-9 with TRBJ1-2; D gene unclear. The germline V gene encodes CDR1 SEHNR and CDR2 FQNEAQ (reference sequence). This CDR3 has 14 amino acids. V was clipped by 1 base and J by 8 bases, with 14 bases between them. The CDR3 DNA reads as TGTGCCAGCAGCTTAGACGTGAGGGAAGGCGGCTACACCTTC. It specifies CASSLDVREGGYTF.

The rearrangement joins TRBV9 to TRBJ2-2; D may be TRBD1 or TRBD2 (5 bases each). This CDR3 spans 16 amino acids. The V and J ends lost 0 bases and 8 bases respectively, with 17 bases between them. The V gene's germline CDR1 is SGDLS and CDR2 YYNGEE. In nucleotides, the CDR3 is TGTGCCAGCAGCGTAGGTCTGGGGGTAGGAACTGGGGAGCTGTTTTTT. The encoded protein is CASSVGLGVGTGELFF. Full variable domain (rest looked up from reference TRBV9 and TRBJ2-2): DSGVTQTPKHLITATGQRVTLRCSPRSGDLSVYWYQQSLDQGLQFLIQYYNGEERAKGNILERFSAQQFPDLHSELNLSSLELGDSALYFCASSVGLGVGTGELFFGEGSRLTVL.

In this sample, this clonotype turned up a few times. The chain couples TRBV9 to TRBJ2-3; a weak D match, TRBD2 (5 bases). The V gene's germline CDR1 is SGDLS and CDR2 YYNGEE. Trimming left V 0 bases short and J 0 bases short, with 8 bases between. The CDR3 is made up of 15 amino acids. The CDR3 bases are TGTGCCAGCAGCGTAGGGCTAGCTAGCACAGATACGCAGTATTTT. Its protein is CASSVGLASTDTQYF.

The CDR3 loop is CASSRGTRNTDTQYF. The CDR3 nucleotides read TGTGCCAGCAGCCGAGGGACTCGAAACACAGATACGCAGTATTTT. The chain recombines TRBV11-2 with TRBJ2-3, with a tentative D call TRBD2 (6 bases). Germline V lookup: CDR1 SGHAT, CDR2 FQNNGV. V was shortened by 5 bases and J by 2 bases, with 14 bases between the two germline ends. The CDR3 is 15 amino acids.

The chain couples TRBV7-8 to TRBJ2-3; no definite D call. Germline CDR1 reads SGHVS; CDR2 reads FQNEAQ. The V gene lost 2 bases and the J gene lost 2 bases, with 11 bases spanning the gap. There are 15 residues in the CDR3. The CDR3 spells CASSLSTFDTDTQYF. The CDR3 DNA sequence: TGTGCCAGCAGCTTAAGCACCTTCGACACAGATACGCAGTATTTT.